Sequencing of this T cell receptor (beta chain) was carried out in a study of T-cell reconstitution after alpha-beta-depleted transplantation in children. General study points: It was reported that alpha-beta T cells came from several hundred expanded graft clones (about two months after transplant). TCRbeta diversity was high at day 60 in some patients (a result of surviving recipient T cells and thymic progenitors). The main origin of T-cell counts and diversity one year after transplant was newly produced T cells.

Germline V lookup: CDR1 DFQATT, CDR2 SNEGSKA (reference sequence). There are 15 residues in the CDR3. V lost 1 base and J lost 8; bases outside the gene matches: 11. Unique molecular identifiers were used to barcode this TCRbeta library. TCRdb ran MiXCR on the PCR reads and lists one entry per CDR3 protein. The profile shows a few hundred thousand distinct CDR3 sequences, 6.6% of them singletons. There are many counts of this clonotype. Its target is unknown. The receptor was isolated from a boy aged 2 to 10 with acute lymphoblastic leukemia, due to receive a stem cell transplant. Sequencing was performed on PBMCs, taken before TCRalphabeta/CD19-depleted stem cell transplant. The rearrangement links TRBV20-1 to TRBJ2-1, with 7 nucleotides matching TRBD1. The CDR3 DNA is TGCAGTGCTAGAGCCTACAGGGGACGTATCTATGAGCAGTTCTTC. As protein: CSARAYRGRIYEQFF.